This TCR beta chain originates from a study of blood T cell repertoires in COVID-19. About the study: COVID-19 samples, acute and convalescent, were from the United States, Italy and Spain. PBMCs, B-cell-depleted T cells, or T cells provided the cDNA or gDNA that made up the material.

The germline V gene encodes CDR1 MDHEN and CDR2 SYDVKM. The CDR3 sequence is 15 residues long. V shed 6 bases, J shed 6 bases, and the junction held 14 bases outside the gene matches. Authors' methods: Estimation of nucleated cell counts was performed using reference gene primer amplification. Clones were read by immunoSEQ multiplex PCR, and TCRdb kept only the in-frame ones, dropping some. That table gives V, J and clone size, and the DNA gave D and trimming. The data show under 500,000 clones, roughly 89% seen once. The V and J genes are TRBV28 and TRBJ2-7, with 7 bases identical to TRBD1. The source of this sequence is a woman between 25 and 40 years old with acute or convalescent COVID-19. Material: peripheral blood. CDR3 sequence: CASRSSWTGFPEQYF. The DNA of the CDR3 is TGTGCCAGCAGGTCTTCCTGGACAGGCTTCCCCGAGCAGTACTTC.